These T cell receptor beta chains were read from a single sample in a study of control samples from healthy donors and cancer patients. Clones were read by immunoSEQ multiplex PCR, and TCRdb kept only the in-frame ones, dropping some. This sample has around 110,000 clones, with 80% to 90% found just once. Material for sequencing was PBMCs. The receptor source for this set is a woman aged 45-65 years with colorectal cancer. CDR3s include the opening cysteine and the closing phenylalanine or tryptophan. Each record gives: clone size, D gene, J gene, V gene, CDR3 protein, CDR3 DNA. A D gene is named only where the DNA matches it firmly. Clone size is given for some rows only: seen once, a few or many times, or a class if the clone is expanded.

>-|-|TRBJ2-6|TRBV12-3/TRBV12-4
CASSSGANVLTF
TGTGCCAGCAGCTCTGGGGCCAACGTCCTGACTTTC
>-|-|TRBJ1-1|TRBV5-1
CASRNWTDTEAFF
TGCGCCAGCAGAAACTGGACAGACACCGAAGCTTTCTTT
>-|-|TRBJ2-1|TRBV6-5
CASNFRDRYNEQFF
TGTGCCAGCAACTTCAGGGACCGGTACAATGAGCAGTTCTTC
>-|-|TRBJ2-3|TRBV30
CAWKEPLGAQYF
TGTGCCTGGAAGGAGCCCCTTGGTGCGCAGTATTTT
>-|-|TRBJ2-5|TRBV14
CASSQQRETQYF
TGTGCCAGCAGCCAACAGCGGGAGACCCAGTACTTC
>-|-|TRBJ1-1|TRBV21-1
CCEPGRGTDAFF
TGCTGCGAACCAGGTCGTGGGACAGACGCTTTCTTT
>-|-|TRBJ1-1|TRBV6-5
CASSYRDMNTEAFF
TGTGCCAGCAGTTACAGGGATATGAACACTGAAGCTTTCTTT
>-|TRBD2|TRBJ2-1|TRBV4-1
CASSQDELAGVEQFF
TGCGCCAGCAGCCAAGATGAGCTAGCGGGAGTAGAGCAGTTCTTC
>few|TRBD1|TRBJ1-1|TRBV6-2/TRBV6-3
CASSRRDRTEAFF
TGTGCCAGCAGTCGACGGGACAGGACTGAAGCTTTCTTT
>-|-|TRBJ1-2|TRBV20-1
CSASRGDGYTF
TGCAGTGCTAGCAGGGGAGATGGCTACACCTTC
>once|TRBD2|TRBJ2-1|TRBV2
CASRRRGRLAGYNEQFF
TGTGCCAGCAGGCGGCGGGGTAGACTAGCGGGATACAATGAGCAGTTCTTC
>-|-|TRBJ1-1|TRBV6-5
CASSYAGTETFF
TGTGCCAGCAGTTACGCCGGGACCGAGACTTTCTTT
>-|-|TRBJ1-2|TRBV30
CAWSRANYGYTF
TGTGCCTGGAGCCGGGCTAACTATGGCTACACCTTC
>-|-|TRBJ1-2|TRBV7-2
CASSRGVIYGYTF
TGTGCCAGCAGCCGAGGCGTAATATATGGCTACACCTTC
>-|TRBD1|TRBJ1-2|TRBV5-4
CASSKDRGDYGYTF
TGTGCCAGCAGCAAGGACAGGGGAGACTATGGCTACACCTTC
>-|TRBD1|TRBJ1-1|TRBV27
CASSLSWDRNTEAFF
TGTGCCAGCAGTTTATCGTGGGACAGGAACACTGAAGCTTTCTTT
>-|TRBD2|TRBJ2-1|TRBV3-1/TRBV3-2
CASSPLTSGKNEQFF
TGTGCCAGCAGCCCCCTGACTAGCGGGAAGAATGAGCAGTTCTTC
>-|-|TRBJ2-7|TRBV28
CASSPAGRAYEQYF
TGTGCCAGCAGTCCCGCCGGGCGGGCCTACGAGCAGTACTTC
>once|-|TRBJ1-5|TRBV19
CASSIRRDQPQHF
TGTGCCAGTAGTATAAGGAGGGATCAGCCCCAGCATTTT
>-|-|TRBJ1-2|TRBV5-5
CASSPTDLYGYTF
TGTGCCAGCAGTCCGACAGACCTCTATGGCTACACCTTC
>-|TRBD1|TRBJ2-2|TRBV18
CASSYRGRTGELFF
TGTGCCAGCTCGTACAGGGGGCGCACCGGGGAGCTGTTTTTT
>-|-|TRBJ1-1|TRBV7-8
CASSQDRNTEAFF
TGTGCCAGCTCACAGGACAGGAACACTGAAGCTTTCTTT
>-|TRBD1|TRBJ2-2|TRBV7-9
CASSFQGARGLELFF
TGTGCCAGCAGCTTCCAGGGGGCGAGGGGACTGGAGCTGTTTTTT
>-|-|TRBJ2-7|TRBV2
CASSELRADEQYF
TGTGCCAGCAGTGAATTAAGGGCAGACGAGCAGTACTTC
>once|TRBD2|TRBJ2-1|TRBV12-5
CASGPGLAADNEQFF
TGTGCTAGTGGACCGGGACTAGCGGCGGACAATGAGCAGTTCTTC
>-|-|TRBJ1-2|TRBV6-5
CATRGAAKGGYTF
TGTGCCACCCGGGGGGCCGCAAAGGGTGGCTACACCTTC
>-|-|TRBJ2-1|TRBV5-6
CASSLGGEVGSGRGNEQFF
TGTGCCAGCAGCTTGGGGGGCGAGGTTGGATCGGGGCGGGGCAATGAGCAGTTCTTC